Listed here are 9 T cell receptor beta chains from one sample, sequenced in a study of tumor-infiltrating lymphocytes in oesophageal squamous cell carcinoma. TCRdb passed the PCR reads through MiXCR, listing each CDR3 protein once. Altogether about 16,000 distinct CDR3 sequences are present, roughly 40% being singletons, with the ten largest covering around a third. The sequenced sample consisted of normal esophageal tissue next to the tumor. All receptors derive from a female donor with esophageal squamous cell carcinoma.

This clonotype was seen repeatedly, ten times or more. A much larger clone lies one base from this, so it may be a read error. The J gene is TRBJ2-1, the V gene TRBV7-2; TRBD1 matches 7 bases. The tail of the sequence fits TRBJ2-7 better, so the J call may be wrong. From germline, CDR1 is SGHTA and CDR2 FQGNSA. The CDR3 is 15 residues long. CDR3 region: CASSLGGQTYNEQYF. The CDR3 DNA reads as TGTGCCAGCAGCTTAGGGGGACAGACCTACAATGAGCAGTACTTC.

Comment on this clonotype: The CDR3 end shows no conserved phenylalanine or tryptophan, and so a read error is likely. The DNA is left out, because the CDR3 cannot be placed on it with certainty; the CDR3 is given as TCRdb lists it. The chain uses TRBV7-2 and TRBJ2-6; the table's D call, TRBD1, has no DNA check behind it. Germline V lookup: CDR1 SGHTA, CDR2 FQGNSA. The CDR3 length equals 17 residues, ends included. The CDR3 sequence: CASSSGSGGYNEQFFGA.

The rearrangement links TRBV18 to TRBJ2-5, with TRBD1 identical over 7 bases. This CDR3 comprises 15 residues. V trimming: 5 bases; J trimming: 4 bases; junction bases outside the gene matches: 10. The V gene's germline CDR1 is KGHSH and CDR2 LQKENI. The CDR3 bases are TGTGCCAGCTCAGGGAGACAGGGTGCGTCAGAGACCCAGTACTTC. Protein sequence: CASSGRQGASETQYF.

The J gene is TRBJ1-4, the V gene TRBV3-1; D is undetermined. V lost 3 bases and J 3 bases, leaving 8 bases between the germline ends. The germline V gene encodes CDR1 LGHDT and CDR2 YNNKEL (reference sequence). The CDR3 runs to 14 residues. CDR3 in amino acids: CASSHPDPNEKLFF. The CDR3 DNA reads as TGTGCCAGCAGCCACCCGGATCCTAATGAAAAACTGTTTTTT.

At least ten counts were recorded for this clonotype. The CDR3 DNA reads as TGTGCCAGCAGTGAAGCGCGAGGGGGCTACACCTTC. Residues: CASSEARGGYTF. The rearrangement links TRBV6-1 to TRBJ1-2; D unresolved. The germline gives CDR1 MNHNS, CDR2 SASEGT. CDR3 length: 12 residues. V was cut by 0 bases and J by 8 bases, with 7 bases left in between.

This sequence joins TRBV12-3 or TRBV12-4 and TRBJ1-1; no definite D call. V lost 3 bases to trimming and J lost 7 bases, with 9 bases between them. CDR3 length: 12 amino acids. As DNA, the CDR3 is TGTGCCAGCAGTTTGTTGACTCTTGAAGCTTTCTTT. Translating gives CASSLLTLEAFF.

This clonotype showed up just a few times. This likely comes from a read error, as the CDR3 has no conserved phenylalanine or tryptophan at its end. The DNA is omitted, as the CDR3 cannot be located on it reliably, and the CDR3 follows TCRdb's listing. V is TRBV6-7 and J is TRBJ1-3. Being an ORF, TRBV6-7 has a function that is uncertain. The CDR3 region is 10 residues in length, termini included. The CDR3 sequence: CASSYSNPLA.

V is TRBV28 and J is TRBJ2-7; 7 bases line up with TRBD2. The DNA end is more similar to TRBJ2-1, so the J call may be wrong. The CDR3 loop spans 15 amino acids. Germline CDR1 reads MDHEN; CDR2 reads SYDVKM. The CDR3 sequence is CASSSRDYPYNEQFF. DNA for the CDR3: TGTGCCAGCAGTTCACGGGACTATCCTTACAATGAGCAGTTCTTC.

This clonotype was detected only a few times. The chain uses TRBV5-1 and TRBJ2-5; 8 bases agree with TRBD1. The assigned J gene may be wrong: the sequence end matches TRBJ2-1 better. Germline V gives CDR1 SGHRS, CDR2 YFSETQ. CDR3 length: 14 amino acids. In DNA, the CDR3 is TGCGCCAGCAGCGTGACAGGGGCTGGGCATGAGCAGTTCTTC. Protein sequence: CASSVTGAGHEQFF.